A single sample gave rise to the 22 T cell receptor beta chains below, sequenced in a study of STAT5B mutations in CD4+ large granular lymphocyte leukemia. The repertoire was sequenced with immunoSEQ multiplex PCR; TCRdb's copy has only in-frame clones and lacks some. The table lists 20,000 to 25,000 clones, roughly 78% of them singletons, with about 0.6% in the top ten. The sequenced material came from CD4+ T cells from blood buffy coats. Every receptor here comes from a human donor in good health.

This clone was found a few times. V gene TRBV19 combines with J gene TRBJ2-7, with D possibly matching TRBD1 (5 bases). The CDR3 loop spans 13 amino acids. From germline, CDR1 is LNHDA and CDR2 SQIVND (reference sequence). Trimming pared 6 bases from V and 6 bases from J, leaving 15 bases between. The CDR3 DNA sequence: TGTGCCAGTAGCCGCGGTGGGGCCGGCGAGCAGTACTTC. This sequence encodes CASSRGGAGEQYF.

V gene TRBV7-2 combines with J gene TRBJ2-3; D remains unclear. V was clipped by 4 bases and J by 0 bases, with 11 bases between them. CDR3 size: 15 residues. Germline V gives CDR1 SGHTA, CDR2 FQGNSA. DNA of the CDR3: TGTGCCAGCAGCTACTTTGGGATTAGCACAGATACGCAGTATTTT. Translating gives CASSYFGISTDTQYF.

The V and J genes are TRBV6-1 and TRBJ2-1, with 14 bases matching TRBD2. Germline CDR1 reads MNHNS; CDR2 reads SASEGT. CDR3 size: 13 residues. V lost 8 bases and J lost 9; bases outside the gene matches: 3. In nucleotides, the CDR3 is TGTGCCAGCCGACTAGCGGGGGGGCCTGAGCAGTTCTTC. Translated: CASRLAGGPEQFF.

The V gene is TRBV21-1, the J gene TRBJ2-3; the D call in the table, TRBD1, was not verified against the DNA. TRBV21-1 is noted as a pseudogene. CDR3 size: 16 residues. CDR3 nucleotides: TGTGCCAGCAGCCGAAACAGGGGGCCCCGCACAGATACGCAGTATTTT. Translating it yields CASSRNRGPRTDTQYF.

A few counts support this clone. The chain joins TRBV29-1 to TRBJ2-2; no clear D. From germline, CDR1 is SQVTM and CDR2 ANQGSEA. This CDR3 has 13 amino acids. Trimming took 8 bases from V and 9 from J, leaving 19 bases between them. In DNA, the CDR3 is TGCAGCTTACTGATGGGCCCAGGTTGGGAGCTGTTTTTT. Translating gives CSLLMGPGWELFF.

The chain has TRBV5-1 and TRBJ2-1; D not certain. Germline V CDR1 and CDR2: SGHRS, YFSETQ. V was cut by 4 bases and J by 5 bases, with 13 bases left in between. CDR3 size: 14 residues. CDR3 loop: CASSPEHPNNEQFF. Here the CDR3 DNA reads TGCGCCAGCAGCCCGGAGCACCCCAACAATGAGCAGTTCTTC.

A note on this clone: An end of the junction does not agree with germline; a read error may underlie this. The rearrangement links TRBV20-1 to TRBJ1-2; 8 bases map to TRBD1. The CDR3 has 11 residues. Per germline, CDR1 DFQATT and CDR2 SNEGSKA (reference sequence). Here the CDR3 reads CSAETGARFSF. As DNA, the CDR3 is TGCAGTGCTGAGACAGGGGCCCGCTTCTCCTTC.

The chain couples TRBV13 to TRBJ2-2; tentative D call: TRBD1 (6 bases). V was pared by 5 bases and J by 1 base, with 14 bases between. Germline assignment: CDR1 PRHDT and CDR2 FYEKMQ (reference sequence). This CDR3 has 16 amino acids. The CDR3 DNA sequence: TGTGCCAGCAGCCCCTGGGACACTTTGAACACCGGGGAGCTGTTTTTT. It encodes CASSPWDTLNTGELFF.

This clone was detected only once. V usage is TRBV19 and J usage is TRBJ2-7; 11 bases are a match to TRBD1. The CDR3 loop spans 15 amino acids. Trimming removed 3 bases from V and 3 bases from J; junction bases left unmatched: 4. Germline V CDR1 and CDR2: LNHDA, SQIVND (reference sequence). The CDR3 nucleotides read TGTGCCAGTAGTATTGGGACAGGGGGATTCTACGAGCAGTACTTC. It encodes CASSIGTGGFYEQYF.

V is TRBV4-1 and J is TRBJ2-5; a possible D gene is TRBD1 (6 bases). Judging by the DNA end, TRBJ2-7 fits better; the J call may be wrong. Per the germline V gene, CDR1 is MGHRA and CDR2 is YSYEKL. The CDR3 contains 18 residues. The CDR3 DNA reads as TGCGCCAGCAGCCAAGACCCGGACAGCTCGAGAGGGATTTACGAGCAGTACTTC. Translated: CASSQDPDSSRGIYEQYF.

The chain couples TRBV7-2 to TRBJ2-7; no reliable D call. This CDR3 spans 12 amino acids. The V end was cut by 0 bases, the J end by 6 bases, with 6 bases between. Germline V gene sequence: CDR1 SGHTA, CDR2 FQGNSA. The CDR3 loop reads CASSLALGEQYF. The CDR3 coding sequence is TGTGCCAGCAGCTTAGCGCTAGGCGAGCAGTACTTC. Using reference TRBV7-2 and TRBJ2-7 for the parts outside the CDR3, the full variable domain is GAGVSQSPSNKVTEKGKDVELRCDPISGHTALYWYRQSLGQGLEFLIYFQGNSAPDKSGLPSDRFSAERTGGSVSTLTIQRTQQEDSAVYLCASSLALGEQYFGPGTRLTVT.

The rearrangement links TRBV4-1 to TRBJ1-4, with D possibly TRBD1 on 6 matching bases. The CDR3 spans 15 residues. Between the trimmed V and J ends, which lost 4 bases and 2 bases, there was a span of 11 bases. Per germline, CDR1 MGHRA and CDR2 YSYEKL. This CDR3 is CASSLNRVTNEKLFF. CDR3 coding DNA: TGCGCCAGCAGCCTTAACAGGGTTACTAATGAAAAACTGTTTTTT.

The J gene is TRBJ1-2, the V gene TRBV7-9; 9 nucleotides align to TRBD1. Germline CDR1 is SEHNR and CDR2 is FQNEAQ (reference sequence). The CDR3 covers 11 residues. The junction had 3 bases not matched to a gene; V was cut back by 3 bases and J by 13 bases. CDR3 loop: CASSFLTGGTF. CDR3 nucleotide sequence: TGTGCCAGCAGCTTTCTGACAGGGGGCACCTTC.

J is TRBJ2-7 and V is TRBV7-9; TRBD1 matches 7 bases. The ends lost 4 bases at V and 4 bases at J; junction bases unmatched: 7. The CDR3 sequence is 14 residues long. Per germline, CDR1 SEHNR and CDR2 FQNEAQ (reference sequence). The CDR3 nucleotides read TGTGCCAGCAGCTACGACAGGGTGGTTTACGAGCAGTACTTC. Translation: CASSYDRVVYEQYF.

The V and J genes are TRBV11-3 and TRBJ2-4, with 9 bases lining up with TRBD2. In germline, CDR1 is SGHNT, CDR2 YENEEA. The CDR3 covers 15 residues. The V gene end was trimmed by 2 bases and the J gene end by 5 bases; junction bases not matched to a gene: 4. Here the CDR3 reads CASSLFSGGENIQYF. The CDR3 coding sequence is TGTGCCAGCAGCTTATTTAGCGGGGGCGAAAACATTCAGTACTTC.

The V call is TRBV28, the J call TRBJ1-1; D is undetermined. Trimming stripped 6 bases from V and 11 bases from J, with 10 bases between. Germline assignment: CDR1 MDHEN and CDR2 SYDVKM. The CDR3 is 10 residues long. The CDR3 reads CASSHTAAFF. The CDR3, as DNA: TGTGCCAGCAGCCATACTGCCGCTTTCTTT.

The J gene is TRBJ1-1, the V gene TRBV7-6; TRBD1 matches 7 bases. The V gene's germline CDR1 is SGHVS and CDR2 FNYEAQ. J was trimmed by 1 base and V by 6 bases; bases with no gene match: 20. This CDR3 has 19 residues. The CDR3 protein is CASSLTYAGKRQGNTEAFF. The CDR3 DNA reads TGTGCCAGCAGTTTAACATACGCCGGAAAAAGACAGGGGAACACTGAAGCTTTCTTT.

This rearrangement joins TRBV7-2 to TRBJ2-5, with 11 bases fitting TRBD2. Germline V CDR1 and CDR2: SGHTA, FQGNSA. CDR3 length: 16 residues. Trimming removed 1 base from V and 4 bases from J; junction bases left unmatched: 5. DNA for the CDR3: TGTGCCAGCAGCTTAGTATTAGCGGGGGGGCGAGAGACCCAGTACTTC. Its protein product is CASSLVLAGGRETQYF.

The CDR3 nucleotides read TGTGCCAGCAGGGGGACTCCGGGACTAGCGGGGGGAAGCTCCTACGAGCAGTACTTC. Protein product: CASRGTPGLAGGSSYEQYF. The chain joins TRBV28 to TRBJ2-7, with 15 bases matching TRBD2. The length of the CDR3 is 19 residues. V gave up 6 bases and J gave up 0 bases; unmatched junction bases: 12. Germline V gives CDR1 MDHEN, CDR2 SYDVKM.

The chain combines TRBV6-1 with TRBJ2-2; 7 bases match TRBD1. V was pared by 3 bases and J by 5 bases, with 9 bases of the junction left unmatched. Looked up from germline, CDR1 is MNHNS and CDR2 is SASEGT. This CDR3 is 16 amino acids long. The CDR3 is CASSERTGLRTGELFF. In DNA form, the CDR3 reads TGTGCCAGCAGTGAGAGGACAGGTTTGAGAACCGGGGAGCTGTTTTTT.

CDR3 bases: TGTGCCAGCAGTTACTTGGGACAGGGTGGCGGCTACACCTTC. Its protein is CASSYLGQGGGYTF. The chain joins TRBV6-6 to TRBJ1-2; TRBD1 aligns across 9 bases. The V gene's germline CDR1 is MNHNY and CDR2 SVGAGI (reference sequence). V lost 1 base and J lost 8; bases outside the gene matches: 5. The length of the CDR3 is 14 residues.

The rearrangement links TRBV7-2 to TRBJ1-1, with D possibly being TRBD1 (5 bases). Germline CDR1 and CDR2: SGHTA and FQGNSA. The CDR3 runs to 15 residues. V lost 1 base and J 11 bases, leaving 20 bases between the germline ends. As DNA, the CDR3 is TGTGCCAGCAGCTTAGAGGCAGGGAGGGGATTCTCGGCTTTCTTT. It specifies CASSLEAGRGFSAFF.